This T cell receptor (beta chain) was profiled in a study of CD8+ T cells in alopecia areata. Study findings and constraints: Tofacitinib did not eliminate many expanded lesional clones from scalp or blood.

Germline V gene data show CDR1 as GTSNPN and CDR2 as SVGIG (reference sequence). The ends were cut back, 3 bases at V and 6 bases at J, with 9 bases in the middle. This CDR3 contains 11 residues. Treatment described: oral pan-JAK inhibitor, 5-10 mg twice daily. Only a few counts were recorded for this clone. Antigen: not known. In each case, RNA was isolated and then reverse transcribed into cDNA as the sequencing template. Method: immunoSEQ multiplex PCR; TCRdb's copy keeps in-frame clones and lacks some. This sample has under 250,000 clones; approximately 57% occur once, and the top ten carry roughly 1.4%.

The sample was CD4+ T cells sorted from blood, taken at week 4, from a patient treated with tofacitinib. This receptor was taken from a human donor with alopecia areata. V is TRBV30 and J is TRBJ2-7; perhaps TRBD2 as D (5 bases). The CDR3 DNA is TGTGCCTGGAGGAGGGATCCCGAGCAGTACTTC. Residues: CAWRRDPEQYF.